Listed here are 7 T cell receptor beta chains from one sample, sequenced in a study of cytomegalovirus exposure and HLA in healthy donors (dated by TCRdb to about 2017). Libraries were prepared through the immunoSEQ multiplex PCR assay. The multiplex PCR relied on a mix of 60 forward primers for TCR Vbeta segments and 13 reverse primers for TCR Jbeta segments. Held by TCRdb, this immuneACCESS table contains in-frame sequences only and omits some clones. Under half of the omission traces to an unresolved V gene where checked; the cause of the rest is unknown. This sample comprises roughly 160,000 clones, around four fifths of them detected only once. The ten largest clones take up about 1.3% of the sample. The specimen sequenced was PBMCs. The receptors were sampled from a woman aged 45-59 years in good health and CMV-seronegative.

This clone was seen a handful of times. This CDR3 reads CASSQLTPDRGSNYGYTF. The CDR3 DNA sequence: TGCGCCAGCAGCCAACTAACCCCGGACAGGGGTTCTAACTATGGCTACACCTTC. The V gene is TRBV4-1, the J gene TRBJ1-2, with 9 bases identical to TRBD1. CDR3 length equals 18 residues. CDR1 is MGHRA and CDR2 is YSYEKL in the germline V gene. V trimming: 2 bases; J trimming: 0 bases; junction bases outside the gene matches: 10.

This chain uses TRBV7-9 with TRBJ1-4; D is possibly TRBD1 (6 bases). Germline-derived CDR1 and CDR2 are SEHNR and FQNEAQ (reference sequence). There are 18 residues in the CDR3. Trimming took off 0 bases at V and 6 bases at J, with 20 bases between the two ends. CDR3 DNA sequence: TGTGCCAGCAGCTTAGCTGTGTGGGGTCGGCAGGGGTATGAAAAACTGTTTTTT. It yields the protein CASSLAVWGRQGYEKLFF.

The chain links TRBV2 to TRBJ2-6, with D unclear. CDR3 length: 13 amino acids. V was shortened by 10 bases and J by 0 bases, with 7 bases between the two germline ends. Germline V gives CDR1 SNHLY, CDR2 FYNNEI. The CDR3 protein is CATTSSGANVLTF. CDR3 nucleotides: TGTGCCACCACAAGCTCTGGGGCCAACGTCCTGACTTTC. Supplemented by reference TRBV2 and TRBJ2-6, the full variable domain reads EPEVTQTPSHQVTQMGQEVILRCVPISNHLYFYWYRQILGQKVEFLVSFYNNEISEKSEIFDDQFSVERPDGSNFTLKIRSTKLEDSAMYFCATTSSGANVLTFGAGSRLTVL.

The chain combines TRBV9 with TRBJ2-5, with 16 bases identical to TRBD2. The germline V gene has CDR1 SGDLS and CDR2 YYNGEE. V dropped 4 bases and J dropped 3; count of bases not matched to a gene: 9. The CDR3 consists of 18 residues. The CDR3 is CASSFGTSGRASKETQYF. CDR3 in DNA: TGTGCCAGCAGCTTTGGGACTAGCGGGAGGGCCTCTAAAGAGACCCAGTACTTC.

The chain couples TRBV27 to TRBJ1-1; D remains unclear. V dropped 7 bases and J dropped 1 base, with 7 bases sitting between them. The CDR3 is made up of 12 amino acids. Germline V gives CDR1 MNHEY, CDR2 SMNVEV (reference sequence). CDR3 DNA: TGTGCCAGCACCACCGGGAACACTGAAGCTTTCTTT. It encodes CASTTGNTEAFF.

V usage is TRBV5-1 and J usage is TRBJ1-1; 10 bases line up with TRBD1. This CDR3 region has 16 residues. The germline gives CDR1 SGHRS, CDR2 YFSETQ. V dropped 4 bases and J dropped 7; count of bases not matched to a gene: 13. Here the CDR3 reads CASSRGSTGGMDEAFF. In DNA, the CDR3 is TGCGCCAGCAGCCGTGGGTCGACAGGGGGCATGGATGAAGCTTTCTTT.

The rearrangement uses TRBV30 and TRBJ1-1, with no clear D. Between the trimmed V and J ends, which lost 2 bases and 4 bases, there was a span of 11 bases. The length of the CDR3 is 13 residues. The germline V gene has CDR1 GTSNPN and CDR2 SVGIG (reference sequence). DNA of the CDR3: TGTGCCTGGAGTTCGGTTTTCGGCACTGAAGCTTTCTTT. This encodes CAWSSVFGTEAFF.